Below, 7 T cell receptor beta chains from the same sample are listed, as sequenced in a study of T-cell memory formation after mild COVID-19 (dated by TCRdb to the early 2020s). The library came from 5' RACE. This sample was sequenced with an Illumina NovaSeq 6000. TCRdb trimmed public reads at Q25 via fastp, called clones via MiXCR and kept in-frame beta chains. Here each entry gathers all rows of one CDR3 protein and keeps the most common genes and DNA. This sample is represented by over 500,000 distinct CDR3 sequences; about 18% of them were singletons. The ten most abundant clones make up around 8.1% of the sample. The sample comprised PBMCs or a T cell subset sorted from them (not recorded which). The receptors derive from an adult woman who had mild COVID-19 (a few samples of this study predate the infection). The sample titles of this study are shuffled in the database, so cell type and time point are left out; the donor was told from shared clones.

The V call is TRBV6-1, the J call TRBJ1-5; 8 bases align to TRBD1. J was trimmed by 4 bases and V by 1 base; bases with no gene match: 6. Germline-derived CDR1 and CDR2 are MNHNS and SASEGT. The CDR3 runs 16 residues. The CDR3 loop is CASSEGAGQGNQPQHF. The CDR3 nucleotides read TGTGCCAGCAGTGAAGGAGCAGGACAGGGAAATCAGCCCCAGCATTTT.

This clonotype was detected only a few times. The chain uses TRBV7-2 and TRBJ2-2, with no clear D. Between the trimmed V and J ends, which lost 1 base and 0 bases, there was a span of 18 bases. This CDR3 contains 19 residues. Germline V CDR1 and CDR2: SGHTA, FQGNSA. CDR3 protein: CASSLVLPGPSANTGELFF. CDR3 nucleotides: TGTGCCAGCAGCTTAGTACTCCCGGGCCCTTCGGCGAACACCGGGGAGCTGTTTTTT.

This clonotype was detected only a few times. The V gene is TRBV19, the J gene TRBJ2-1; 12 bases line up with TRBD2. CDR1 LNHDA and CDR2 SQIVND come from the germline V gene (reference sequence). J was trimmed by 2 bases and V by 5 bases; bases with no gene match: 16. This CDR3 has 20 residues. CDR3 nucleotide sequence: TGTGCCAGTAGTGCTCAACTAGCGGGAGGCCCCCCAGGGCCCTACAATGAGCAGTTCTTC. The encoded protein is CASSAQLAGGPPGPYNEQFF.

This chain uses TRBV24-1 with TRBJ2-1, with TRBD1 matching 9 bases. The germline CDR1 and CDR2 sequences are KGHDR and SFDVKD. There are 15 residues in the CDR3. J lost 9 bases, V lost 3 bases, and 8 bases had no gene match. The CDR3 here is CATSDAGTGKTEQFF. The CDR3 DNA is TGTGCCACCAGTGATGCCGGGACAGGGAAAACTGAGCAGTTCTTC.

This sequence joins TRBV19 and TRBJ2-6; D gene uncertain. CDR3 size: 14 residues. Between the trimmed V and J ends, which lost 1 base and 2 bases, there was a span of 3 bases. In germline, CDR1 is LNHDA, CDR2 SQIVND (reference sequence). CDR3 sequence reads: CASSIGAGANVLTF. The CDR3 region has the DNA TGTGCCAGTAGTATAGGAGCTGGGGCCAACGTCCTGACTTTC. Combining the CDR3 with reference TRBV19 and TRBJ2-6 gives the whole variable domain DGGITQSPKYLFRKEGQNVTLSCEQNLNHDAMYWYRQDPGQGLRLIYYSQIVNDFQKGDIAEGYSVSREKKESFPLTVTSAQKNPTAFYLCASSIGAGANVLTFGAGSRLTVL.

The genes are TRBV30 and TRBJ2-6; D is unresolved. The CDR3 length is 14 residues. With 3 bases removed from V and 1 base from J, the gap between germline ends came to 7 bases. Per the germline V gene, CDR1 is GTSNPN and CDR2 is SVGIG (reference sequence). The CDR3 loop reads CAWRKKSGANVLTF. The CDR3 DNA reads TGTGCCTGGAGAAAGAAGTCTGGGGCCAACGTCCTGACTTTC. Supplemented by reference TRBV30 and TRBJ2-6, the full variable domain reads SQTIHQWPATLVQPVGSPLSLECTVEGTSNPNLYWYRQAAGRGLQLLFYSVGIGQISSEVPQNLSASRPQDRQFILSSKKLLLSDSGFYLCAWRKKSGANVLTFGAGSRLTVL.

This clonotype was seen only a few times. J is TRBJ2-3 and V is TRBV7-3; 8 bases agree with TRBD2. The J segment lost 5 bases and the V segment lost 5 bases, leaving 12 bases of the junction unmatched. The CDR3 totals 16 residues. CDR1 and CDR2 (germline): SGHTA, FQGTGA. CDR3 bases: TGTGCCAGCAGCCTACAAACCGGGAGGGCAAGAGATACGCAGTATTTT. Translation: CASSLQTGRARDTQYF.